This note documents a single T cell receptor beta chain sequence. The sample comes from a study of immune evolution from preneoplasia to lung adenocarcinoma. The germline V gene encodes CDR1 ENHRY and CDR2 SYGVKD. This CDR3 spans 16 amino acids. The V gene end was trimmed by 2 bases and the J gene end by 4 bases; junction bases not matched to a gene: 6. Sequencing used immunoSEQ multiplex PCR; TCRdb keeps in-frame clones, though not all of them. The table shows 9,500 to 15,000 clones, with 85% to 90% occurring only once. Material for sequencing was FFPE tissue from an adenomatous hyperplasia lung lesion. The subset is: atypical adenomatous hyperplasia (AAH), lung preneoplasia. V usage is TRBV10-3 and J usage is TRBJ2-2; TRBD2 matches 8 bases. This clonotype was sampled from a person between 50 and 69 years old with lung adenocarcinoma. This CDR3 is CAISESPGGTTGELFF. DNA for the CDR3: TGTGCCATCAGTGAGAGCCCGGGAGGGACCACCGGGGAGCTGTTTTTT.